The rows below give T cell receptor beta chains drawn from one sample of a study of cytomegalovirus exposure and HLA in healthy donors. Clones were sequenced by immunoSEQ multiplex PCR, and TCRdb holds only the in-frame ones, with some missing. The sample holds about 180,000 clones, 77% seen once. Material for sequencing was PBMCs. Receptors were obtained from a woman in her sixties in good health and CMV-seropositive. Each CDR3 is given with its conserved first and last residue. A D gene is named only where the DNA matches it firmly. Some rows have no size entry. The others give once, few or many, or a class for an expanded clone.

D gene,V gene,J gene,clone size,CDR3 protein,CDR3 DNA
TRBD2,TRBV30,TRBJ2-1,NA,CAWSGGLAVEQFF,TGTGCCTGGAGTGGAGGACTAGCGGTTGAGCAGTTCTTC
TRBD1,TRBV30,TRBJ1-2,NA,CAWRVGQGGGYTF,TGTGCCTGGAGAGTCGGACAGGGTGGTGGCTACACCTTC
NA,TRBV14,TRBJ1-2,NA,CASSQDLGHFFHTF,TGTGCCAGCAGCCAAGACTTGGGACATTTTTTCCACACCTTC
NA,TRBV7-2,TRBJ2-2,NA,CASSLAFLRRGTGELFF,TGTGCCAGCAGCTTAGCCTTTCTCCGCCGGGGCACCGGGGAGCTGTTTTTT
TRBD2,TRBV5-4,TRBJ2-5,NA,CASSPGTSGGAWETQYF,TGTGCCAGCAGCCCCGGGACTAGCGGGGGGGCCTGGGAGACCCAGTACTTC
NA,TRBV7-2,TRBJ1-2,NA,CASSFPGQSGYTF,TGTGCCAGCAGCTTCCCCGGTCAAAGTGGCTACACCTTC
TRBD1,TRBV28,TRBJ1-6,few,CASSPRDRGNSPLHF,TGTGCCAGCAGTCCGCGGGACAGGGGGAATTCACCCCTCCACTTT
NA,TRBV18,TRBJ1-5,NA,CASCAQGGQPQHF,TGTGCCAGCTGCGCACAGGGCGGACAGCCCCAGCATTTT
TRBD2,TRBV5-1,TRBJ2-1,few,CASSMAGDRTYNEQFF,TGCGCCAGCTCCATGGCGGGGGACCGCACCTACAATGAGCAGTTCTTC
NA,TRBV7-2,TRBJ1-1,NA,CASSLVSLGGGTEAFF,TGTGCCAGCAGCTTAGTGAGCCTAGGGGGGGGGACTGAAGCTTTCTTT
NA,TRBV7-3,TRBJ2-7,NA,CASSPQMGDYEQYF,TGTGCCAGCAGCCCCCAAATGGGAGACTACGAGCAGTACTTC
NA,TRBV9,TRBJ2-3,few,CASSVLSGSDTQYF,TGTGCCAGCAGCGTTTTGTCGGGGTCAGATACGCAGTATTTT
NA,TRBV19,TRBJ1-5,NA,CASSEVLGNQPQHF,TGTGCCAGTAGTGAGGTGTTGGGCAATCAGCCCCAGCATTTT
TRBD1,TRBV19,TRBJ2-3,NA,CASSTGTGSGDTQYF,TGTGCCAGTAGTACCGGGACAGGGTCCGGAGATACGCAGTATTTT
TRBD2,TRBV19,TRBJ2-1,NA,CASSVLAGVSNEQFF,TGTGCCAGTAGTGTACTAGCGGGGGTAAGCAATGAGCAGTTCTTC
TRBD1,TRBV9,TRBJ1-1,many,CASSIGQGNTEAFF,TGTGCCAGCAGCATAGGACAGGGGAACACTGAAGCTTTCTTT
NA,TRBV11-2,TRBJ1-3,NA,CASRLAPEYPIYF,TGTGCCAGCAGATTAGCCCCCGAGTACCCCATATATTTT
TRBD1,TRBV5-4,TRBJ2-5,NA,CASSFQGEQYF,TGTGCCAGCAGCTTCCAGGGGGAGCAGTACTTC
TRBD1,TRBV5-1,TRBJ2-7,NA,CASSWVGGESDEQYF,TGCGCCAGCAGCTGGGTAGGGGGCGAGAGTGACGAGCAGTACTTC
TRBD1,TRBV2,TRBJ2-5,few,CASSNRGRETQYF,TGTGCCAGCAGTAACAGGGGGCGAGAGACCCAGTACTTC
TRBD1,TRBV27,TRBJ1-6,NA,CASRATGQDNSPLHF,TGTGCCAGCAGGGCTACGGGACAGGATAATTCACCCCTCCACTTT
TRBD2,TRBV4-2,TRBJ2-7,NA,CASSQDPSSGGGEQYF,TGTGCCAGCAGCCAAGATCCCTCTAGCGGGGGTGGCGAGCAGTACTTC
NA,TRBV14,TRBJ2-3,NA,CASSQEPLWWWRVSTDTQYF,TGTGCCAGCAGCCAAGAACCCCTCTGGTGGTGGCGGGTCAGCACAGATACGCAGTATTTT
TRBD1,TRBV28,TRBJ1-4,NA,CASSSRTGREEKLFF,TGTGCCAGCAGTTCTCGGACAGGGAGGGAGGAAAAACTGTTTTTT
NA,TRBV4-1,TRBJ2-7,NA,CASRSEGAPPYGQYF,TGCGCCAGCAGGAGTGAAGGGGCCCCTCCCTACGGGCAGTACTTC
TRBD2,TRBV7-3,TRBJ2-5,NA,CASSLTPGLRETQYF,TGTGCCAGCAGCCTAACCCCGGGACTAAGAGAGACCCAGTACTTC
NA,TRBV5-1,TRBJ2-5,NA,CASSGGGGGQETQYF,TGCGCCAGCAGCGGGGGCGGGGGCGGCCAAGAGACCCAGTACTTC
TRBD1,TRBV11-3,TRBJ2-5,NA,CASSRQGGETQYF,TGTGCCAGCAGCCGACAGGGGGGAGAGACCCAGTACTTC
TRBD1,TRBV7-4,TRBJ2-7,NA,CASSYRQGANEQYF,TGTGCCAGCAGCTATAGACAGGGGGCGAACGAGCAGTACTTC
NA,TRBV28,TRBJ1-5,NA,CASSGTRSNQPQHF,TGTGCCAGCAGTGGGACACGGAGCAATCAGCCCCAGCATTTT
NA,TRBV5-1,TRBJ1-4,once,CASSLEGAGVGEKLFF,TGCGCCAGCAGCTTGGAGGGCGCAGGGGTGGGTGAAAAACTGTTTTTT
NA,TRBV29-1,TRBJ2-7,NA,CSVERRPYEQYF,TGCAGCGTTGAGAGGAGGCCCTACGAGCAGTACTTC
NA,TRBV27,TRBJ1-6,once,CASSFGFESPLHF,TGTGCCAGCAGTTTCGGGTTCGAATCACCCCTCCACTTT
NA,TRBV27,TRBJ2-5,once,CASAPGDQETQYF,TGTGCCAGTGCGCCAGGGGACCAAGAGACCCAGTACTTC
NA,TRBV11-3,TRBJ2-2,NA,CASSLGRSSGELFF,TGTGCCAGCAGCTTAGGACGGAGCTCCGGGGAGCTGTTTTTT
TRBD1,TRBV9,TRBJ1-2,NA,CASSVRGGNYGYTF,TGTGCCAGCAGCGTAAGAGGGGGCAATTATGGCTACACCTTC
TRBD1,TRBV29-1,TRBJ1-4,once,CSVRDRGGKLFF,TGCAGCGTGCGGGACAGGGGAGGAAAACTGTTTTTT
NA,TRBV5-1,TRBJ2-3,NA,CASSLDSSTDTQYF,TGCGCCAGCAGCTTGGACAGTAGCACAGATACGCAGTATTTT
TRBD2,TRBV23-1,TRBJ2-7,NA,CASSQTHPGTSGKTSSYEQYF,TGCGCCAGCAGTCAAACCCATCCCGGGACTAGCGGGAAGACCAGCTCCTACGAGCAGTACTTC
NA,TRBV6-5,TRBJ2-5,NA,CASSYGGETQYF,TGTGCCAGCAGTTACGGGGGGGAGACCCAGTACTTC
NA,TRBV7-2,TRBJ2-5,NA,CASSLARDQETQYF,TGTGCCAGCAGCTTAGCCAGGGACCAAGAGACCCAGTACTTC
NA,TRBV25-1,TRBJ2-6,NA,CASSSLGASGANVLTF,TGTGCCAGCAGTTCCTTGGGGGCTTCTGGGGCCAACGTCCTGACTTTC
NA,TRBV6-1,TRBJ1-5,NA,CASSPRTGGQPQHF,TGTGCCAGCAGTCCCCGGACGGGGGGGCAGCCCCAGCATTTT
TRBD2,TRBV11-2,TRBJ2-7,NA,CASSLDGREVYEQYF,TGTGCCAGCAGCTTAGATGGGCGGGAGGTTTACGAGCAGTACTTC
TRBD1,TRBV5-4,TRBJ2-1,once,CASSSDRGSYNEQFF,TGTGCCAGCAGCTCGGACAGGGGCTCCTACAATGAGCAGTTCTTC
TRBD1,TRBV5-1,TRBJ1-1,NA,CASSTGQGGTEAFF,TGCGCCAGCAGCACGGGACAGGGGGGCACTGAAGCTTTCTTT
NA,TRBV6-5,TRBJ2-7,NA,CASSPGHSSYEQYF,TGTGCCAGCAGCCCCGGACATTCCTCCTACGAGCAGTACTTC
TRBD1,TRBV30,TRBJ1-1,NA,CACAGDRGRVNTEAFF,TGTGCCTGTGCTGGGGACAGGGGAAGGGTGAACACTGAAGCTTTCTTT
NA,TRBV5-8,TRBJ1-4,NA,CASSLPPNSDLGGEKLFF,TGTGCCAGCAGCTTGCCGCCTAACTCCGACTTGGGGGGTGAAAAACTGTTTTTT
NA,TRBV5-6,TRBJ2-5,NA,CASSLGSGQETQYF,TGTGCCAGCAGCTTGGGGTCGGGACAAGAGACCCAGTACTTC
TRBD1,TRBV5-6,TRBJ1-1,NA,CASTPTGGLGLNTEAFF,TGTGCCAGCACCCCGACAGGGGGATTGGGGCTGAACACTGAAGCTTTCTTT
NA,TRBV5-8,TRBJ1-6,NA,CASSLAGQGGTPLHF,TGTGCCAGCAGCTTGGCAGGTCAGGGCGGGACACCCCTCCACTTT
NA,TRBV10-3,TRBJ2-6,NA,CATSGNRVGGANVLTF,TGTGCCACCTCAGGCAACAGGGTTGGGGGGGCCAACGTCCTGACTTTC
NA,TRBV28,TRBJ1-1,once,CASSAGSNTEAFF,TGTGCCAGCAGTGCCGGGTCGAACACTGAAGCTTTCTTT
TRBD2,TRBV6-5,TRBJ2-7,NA,CASSRLAGTYEQYF,TGTGCCAGCAGTAGACTAGCTGGAACCTACGAGCAGTACTTC
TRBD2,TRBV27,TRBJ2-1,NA,CASSLTSGLYNEQFF,TGTGCCAGCAGTTTGACTAGCGGGCTCTACAATGAGCAGTTCTTC
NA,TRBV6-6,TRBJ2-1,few,CASSYPPGSGNEQFF,TGTGCCAGCAGTTACCCTCCCGGTTCGGGCAATGAGCAGTTCTTC
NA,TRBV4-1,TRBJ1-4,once,CASSQDQEVWHEKLFF,TGCGCCAGCAGCCAAGACCAAGAGGTTTGGCATGAAAAACTGTTTTTT